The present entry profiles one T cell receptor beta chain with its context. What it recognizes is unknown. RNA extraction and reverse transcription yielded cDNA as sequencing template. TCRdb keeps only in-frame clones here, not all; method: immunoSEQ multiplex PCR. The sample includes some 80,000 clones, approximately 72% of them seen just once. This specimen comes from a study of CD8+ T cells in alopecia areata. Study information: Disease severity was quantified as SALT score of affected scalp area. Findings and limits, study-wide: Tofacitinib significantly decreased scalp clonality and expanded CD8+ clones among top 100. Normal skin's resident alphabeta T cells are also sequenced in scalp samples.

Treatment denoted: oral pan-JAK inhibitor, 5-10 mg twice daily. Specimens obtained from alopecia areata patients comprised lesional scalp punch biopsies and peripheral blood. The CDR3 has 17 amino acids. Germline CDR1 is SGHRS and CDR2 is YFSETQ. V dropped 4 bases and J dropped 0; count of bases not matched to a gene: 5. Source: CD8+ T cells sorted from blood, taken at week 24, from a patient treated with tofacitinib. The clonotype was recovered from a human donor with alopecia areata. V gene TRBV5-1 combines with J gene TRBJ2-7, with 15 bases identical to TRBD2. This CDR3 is CASSIGLAGGPSYEQYF. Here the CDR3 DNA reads TGCGCCAGCAGCATAGGACTAGCGGGAGGGCCCTCCTACGAGCAGTACTTC.